These 10 T cell receptor beta chains were all obtained from the same sample, sequenced in a study of OX40 agonist ivuxolimab in advanced cancers. Assay: immunoSEQ multiplex PCR; the TCRdb copy retains only in-frame clones and omits some. The sample comprises around 67,000 clones, about nine tenths of which are singletons, and more than 0.85% rests with the top ten. The sample in question was CD4+ or CD8+ T cells sorted from blood, obtained in a trial of the OX40 agonist ivuxolimab. The receptors were gathered from an adult with an advanced solid tumor such as melanoma, head and neck, liver or kidney cancer.

The chain joins TRBV19 to TRBJ1-5, with D possibly TRBD1 on 5 matching bases. The CDR3 totals 15 residues. The V and J ends lost 6 bases and 0 bases respectively, with 12 bases between them. CDR1 is LNHDA, CDR2 SQIVND, per germline (reference sequence). The CDR3 protein is CASRGGSYSNQPQHF. In DNA, the CDR3 is TGTGCCAGTAGGGGGGGGAGTTATAGCAATCAGCCCCAGCATTTT.

The chain couples TRBV6-1 to TRBJ1-3; D is unresolved. Germline V gene sequence: CDR1 MNHNS, CDR2 SASEGT. Trimming left V 1 base short and J 0 bases short, with 7 bases between. This CDR3 spans 15 amino acids. The CDR3 DNA sequence: TGTGCCAGCAGTGAAGACAGCGGCTCTGGAAACACCATATATTTT. Its translation is CASSEDSGSGNTIYF.

The chain carries TRBV7-9 and TRBJ1-5; no reliable D call. The germline V gene has CDR1 SEHNR and CDR2 FQNEAQ (reference sequence). V was shortened by 1 base and J by 2 bases, with 9 bases between the two germline ends. The CDR3 contains 15 residues. DNA of the CDR3: TGTGCCAGCAGCTTAGGAGGAGGAGGCAATCAGCCCCAGCATTTT. It is translated as CASSLGGGGNQPQHF.

The chain uses TRBV2 and TRBJ1-5; D perhaps matches TRBD1 (5 bases). Germline V gives CDR1 SNHLY, CDR2 FYNNEI. The CDR3 contains 14 residues. Trimming took off 4 bases at V and 4 bases at J, with 11 bases between the two ends. In DNA, the CDR3 is TGTGCCAGCAGTGGCCGACAGTTAAATCAGCCCCAGCATTTT. Translating gives CASSGRQLNQPQHF.

The rearrangement uses TRBV7-3 and TRBJ1-2, with D perhaps matching TRBD1 (6 bases). The V gene lost 4 bases and the J gene lost 6 bases, with 15 bases spanning the gap. There are 14 residues in the CDR3. In germline, CDR1 is SGHTA, CDR2 FQGTGA. The CDR3 loop is CASSSRTGGDGYTF. CDR3 nucleotides: TGTGCCAGCAGCTCCCGGACGGGGGGCGATGGCTACACCTTC.

Comment on this clone: One junction end disagrees with the germline gene, perhaps due to a read error. The rearrangement joins TRBV5-4 to TRBJ2-7; D may be TRBD2 (6 bases). Germline V CDR1 and CDR2: SGHNT, YYREEE (reference sequence). The CDR3 runs 17 residues. In nucleotides, the CDR3 is TGTGCCAGCAGCCCCTGGACTACCGGCTATGAATCCCACGAGCAGTCCTTC. Translating it yields CASSPWTTGYESHEQSF. The full variable domain, in which reference TRBV5-4 and TRBJ2-7 provide the parts outside the CDR3, is ETGVTQSPTHLIKTRGQQVTLRCSSQSGHNTVSWYQQALGQGPQFIFQYYREEENGRGNFPPRFSGLQFPNYSSELNVNALELDDSALYLCASSPWTTGYESHEQSFGPGTRLTVT.

The rearrangement uses TRBV10-3 and TRBJ1-2; 7 bases fit TRBD1. The CDR3 loop spans 14 amino acids. From germline, CDR1 is ENHRY and CDR2 SYGVKD. Trimming took 10 bases from V and 4 from J; bases not matched to a gene: 12. The CDR3 DNA is TGTGCCACCAACGATCAACAGGGGAGCTATGGCTACACCTTC. It yields the protein CATNDQQGSYGYTF.

The V and J genes are TRBV11-1 and TRBJ2-5, with 10 bases lining up with TRBD1. The germline V gene has CDR1 SGHAT and CDR2 FQDESV (reference sequence). The V gene end was trimmed by 6 bases and the J gene end by 4 bases; junction bases not matched to a gene: 8. The CDR3 covers 15 residues. The CDR3 protein is CASSKDRGLGETQYF. The DNA for the CDR3 is TGTGCCAGCAGTAAAGACAGGGGGCTAGGAGAGACCCAGTACTTC.

The rearrangement links TRBV18 to TRBJ2-1; 11 positions match TRBD2. CDR1 and CDR2 (germline): KGHSH, LQKENI. Trimming removed 5 bases from V and 8 bases from J; junction bases left unmatched: 11. The CDR3 is made up of 16 amino acids. The CDR3 DNA follows: TGTGCCAGCTCATCGCAAACTAGCGGGAGTGGAGATGAGCAGTTCTTC. Residues: CASSSQTSGSGDEQFF.

V and J are TRBV5-5 and TRBJ1-5, with no clear D. Trimming pared 4 bases from V and 7 bases from J, leaving 15 bases between. CDR1 is SGHKS and CDR2 is YYEKEE in the germline V gene (reference sequence). The CDR3 extends over 14 amino acids. The CDR3 region has the DNA TGTGCCAGCAGCGGAACAAATACGGGGCAGCCCCAGCATTTT. Protein sequence: CASSGTNTGQPQHF.